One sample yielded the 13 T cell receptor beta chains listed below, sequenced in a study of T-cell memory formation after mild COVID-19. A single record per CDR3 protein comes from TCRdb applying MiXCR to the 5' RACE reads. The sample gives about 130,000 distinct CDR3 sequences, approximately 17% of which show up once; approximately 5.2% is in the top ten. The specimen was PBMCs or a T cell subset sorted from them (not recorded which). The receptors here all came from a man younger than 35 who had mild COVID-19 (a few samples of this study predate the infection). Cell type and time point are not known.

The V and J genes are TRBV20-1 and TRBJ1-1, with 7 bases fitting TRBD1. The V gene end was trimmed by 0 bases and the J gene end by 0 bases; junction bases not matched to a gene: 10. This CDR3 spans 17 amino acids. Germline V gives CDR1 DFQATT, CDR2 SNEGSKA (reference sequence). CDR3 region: CSARDLRGGQLNTEAFF. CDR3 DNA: TGCAGTGCTAGAGATCTTCGGGGGGGACAGTTGAACACTGAAGCTTTCTTT.

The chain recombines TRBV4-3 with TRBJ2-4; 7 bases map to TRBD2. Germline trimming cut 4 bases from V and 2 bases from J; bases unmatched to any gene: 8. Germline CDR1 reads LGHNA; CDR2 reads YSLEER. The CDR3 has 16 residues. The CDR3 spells CASSPGLGGSKNIQYF. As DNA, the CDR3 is TGCGCCAGCAGCCCAGGACTGGGGGGGTCCAAAAACATTCAGTACTTC.

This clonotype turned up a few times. The CDR3 sequence is CASSGQNQPQHF. DNA of the CDR3: TGTGCCAGCAGCGGACAGAATCAGCCCCAGCATTTT. V gene TRBV5-5 combines with J gene TRBJ1-5, with D possibly being TRBD1 (6 bases). Per the germline V gene, CDR1 is SGHKS and CDR2 is YYEKEE (reference sequence). The CDR3 is 12 residues long. Trimming took 4 bases from V and 4 from J, leaving 6 bases between them.

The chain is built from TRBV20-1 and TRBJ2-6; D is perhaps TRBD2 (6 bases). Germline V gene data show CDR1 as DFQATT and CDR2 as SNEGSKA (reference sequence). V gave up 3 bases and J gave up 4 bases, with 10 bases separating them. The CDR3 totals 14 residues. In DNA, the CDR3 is TGCAGTGCTAGGGAGGGAGACGGGGCCAACGTCCTGACTTTC. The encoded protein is CSAREGDGANVLTF.

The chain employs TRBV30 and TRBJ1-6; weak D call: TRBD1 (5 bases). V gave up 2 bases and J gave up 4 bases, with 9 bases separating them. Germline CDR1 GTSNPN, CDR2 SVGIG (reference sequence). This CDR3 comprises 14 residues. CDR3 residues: CAWSNRGYNSPLHF. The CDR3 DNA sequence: TGTGCCTGGAGTAATCGGGGGTATAATTCACCCCTCCACTTT.

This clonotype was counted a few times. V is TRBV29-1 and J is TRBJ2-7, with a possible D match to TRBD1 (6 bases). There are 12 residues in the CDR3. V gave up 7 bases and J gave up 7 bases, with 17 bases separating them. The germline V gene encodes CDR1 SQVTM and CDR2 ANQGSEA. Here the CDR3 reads CSGIQGSGEQYF. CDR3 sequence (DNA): TGCAGCGGTATACAGGGTTCAGGTGAGCAGTACTTC.

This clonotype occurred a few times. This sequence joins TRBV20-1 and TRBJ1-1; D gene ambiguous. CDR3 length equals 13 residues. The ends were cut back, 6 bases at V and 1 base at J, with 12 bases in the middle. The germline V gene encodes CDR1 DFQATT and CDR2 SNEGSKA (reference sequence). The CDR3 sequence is CSARRPGNTEAFF. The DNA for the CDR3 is TGCAGTGCCCGACGGCCCGGGAACACTGAAGCTTTCTTT.

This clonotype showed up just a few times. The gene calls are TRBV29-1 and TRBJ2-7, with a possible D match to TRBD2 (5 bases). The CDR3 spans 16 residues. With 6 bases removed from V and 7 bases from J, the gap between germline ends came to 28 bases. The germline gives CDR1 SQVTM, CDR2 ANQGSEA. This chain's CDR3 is CSVVKQLGGSPGEQYF. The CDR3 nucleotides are TGCAGCGTCGTTAAACAATTAGGCGGTTCCCCGGGGGAGCAGTACTTC.

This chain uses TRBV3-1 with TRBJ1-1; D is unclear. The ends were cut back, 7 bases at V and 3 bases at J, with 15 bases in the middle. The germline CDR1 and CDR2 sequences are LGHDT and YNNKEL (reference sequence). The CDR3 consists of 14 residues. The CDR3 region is CASIKSDTHTEAFF. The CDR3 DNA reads TGTGCCAGCATCAAATCCGACACACACACTGAAGCTTTCTTT.

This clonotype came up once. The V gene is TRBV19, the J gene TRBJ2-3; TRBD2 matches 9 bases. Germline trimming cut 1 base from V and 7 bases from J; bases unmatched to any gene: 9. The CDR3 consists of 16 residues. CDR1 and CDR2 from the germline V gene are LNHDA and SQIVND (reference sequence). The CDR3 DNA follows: TGTGCCAGTAGTATAGGGGGCAGCGGGGGGTCACATACGCAGTATTTT. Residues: CASSIGGSGGSHTQYF.

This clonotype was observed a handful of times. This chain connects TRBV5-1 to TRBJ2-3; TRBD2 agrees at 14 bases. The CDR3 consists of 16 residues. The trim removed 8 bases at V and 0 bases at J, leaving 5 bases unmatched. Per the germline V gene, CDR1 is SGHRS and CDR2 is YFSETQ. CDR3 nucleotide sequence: TGCGCCAGTGGGACTAGCGGGGGCGAAAGCACAGATACGCAGTATTTT. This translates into CASGTSGGESTDTQYF.

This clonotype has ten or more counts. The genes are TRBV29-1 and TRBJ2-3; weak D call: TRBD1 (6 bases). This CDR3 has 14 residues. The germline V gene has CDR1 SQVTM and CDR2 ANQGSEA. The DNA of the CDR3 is TGCGGCGGCCGCAGGGGCGTTGGAACAGATACGCAGTATTTT. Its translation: CGGRRGVGTDTQYF.

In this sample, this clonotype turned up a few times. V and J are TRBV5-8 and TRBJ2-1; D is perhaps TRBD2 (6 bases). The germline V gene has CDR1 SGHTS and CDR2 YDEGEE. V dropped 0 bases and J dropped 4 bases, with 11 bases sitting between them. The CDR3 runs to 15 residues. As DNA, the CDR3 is TGTGCCAGCAGCTTGGGGGCTAGCGAATACAATGAGCAGTTCTTC. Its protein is CASSLGASEYNEQFF.